Below are 12 T cell receptor beta chains sequenced from a single sample in a study of CD8+ T cells in alopecia areata. Following RNA extraction, reverse transcription yielded cDNA that acted as the sequencing template. The protocol was immunoSEQ multiplex PCR, while the TCRdb copy is restricted to in-frame clones and leaves out a portion. Here the sample spans around 150,000 clones, about 60% being singletons. Treatment of the sample: oral pan-JAK inhibitor, 5-10 mg twice daily. Sequences were derived from CD4+ T cells sorted from blood, sampled at week 24, from a patient treated with tofacitinib. Receptors originate from a human donor with alopecia areata.

CDR3 residues: CASGLQGPLGGYTF. The CDR3 DNA follows: TGTGCCAGTGGATTACAGGGTCCCCTAGGTGGCTACACCTTC. The chain combines TRBV19 with TRBJ1-2; D is perhaps TRBD1 (6 bases). This CDR3 comprises 14 residues. V dropped 8 bases and J dropped 7 bases, with 20 bases sitting between them. Germline V lookup: CDR1 LNHDA, CDR2 SQIVND (reference sequence).

This clone was counted only a few times. CDR3 nucleotides: TGTGCCAGCAGCCCAACATTCGGACACGACACTGAAGCTTTCTTT. It is translated as CASSPTFGHDTEAFF. V is TRBV7-2 and J is TRBJ1-1; TRBD1 might be the D (5 bases). Germline CDR1 reads SGHTA; CDR2 reads FQGNSA. This CDR3 has 15 amino acids. V was cut by 5 bases and J by 3 bases, with 16 bases left in between.

J is TRBJ2-5 and V is TRBV5-1; 7 bases map to TRBD2. The germline V gene has CDR1 SGHRS and CDR2 YFSETQ. This CDR3 region has 13 residues. V lost 6 bases to trimming and J lost 4 bases; unmatched junction nucleotides: 6. The CDR3 DNA is TGCGCCAGCACGAGGTCTAGCGGAGAGACCCAGTACTTC. Protein: CASTRSSGETQYF.

CDR3 protein: CASSPSGTALYNEQFF. Written as DNA, the CDR3 is TGTGCCAGCAGTCCATCCGGGACAGCATTATACAATGAGCAGTTCTTC. V and J are TRBV5-4 and TRBJ2-1; TRBD1 agrees at 7 bases. The CDR3 is made up of 16 amino acids. With V trimmed by 5 bases and J by 4 bases, 12 bases remained unmatched. Germline CDR1 SGHNT, CDR2 YYREEE (reference sequence). Together with reference TRBV5-4 and TRBJ2-1, the CDR3 gives the full variable domain: ETGVTQSPTHLIKTRGQQVTLRCSSQSGHNTVSWYQQALGQGPQFIFQYYREEENGRGNFPPRFSGLQFPNYSSELNVNALELDDSALYLCASSPSGTALYNEQFFGPGTRLTVL.

This clone was counted between two and nine times. V and J are TRBV6-5 and TRBJ1-2; the D gene is possibly TRBD1 (6 bases). Germline assignment: CDR1 MNHEY and CDR2 SVGAGI. Deletions cut 4 bases from V and 3 bases from J, with 15 bases between. The CDR3 contains 15 residues. CDR3 nucleotides: TGTGCCAGCAGTTCACAGGGCGGGGATCACTATGGCTACACCTTC. Its protein is CASSSQGGDHYGYTF.

The V gene is TRBV7-2, the J gene TRBJ2-6, with 7 bases lining up with TRBD2. The CDR3 has 16 amino acids. The V gene's germline CDR1 is SGHTA and CDR2 FQGNSA. The V segment lost 1 base and the J segment 0 bases; nucleotides outside the gene matches: 0. Written as DNA, the CDR3 is TGTGCCAGCAGCTTAGGCGGGAGCTCTGGGGCCAACGTCCTGACTTTC. Encoded protein: CASSLGGSSGANVLTF.

CDR3 protein: CAWSAGRLTQYF. CDR3 sequence (DNA): TGTGCCTGGAGTGCGGGTAGACTTACGCAGTATTTT. The chain employs TRBV30 and TRBJ2-3, with no clear D. The CDR3 loop spans 12 amino acids. Trimming cost V 1 base and J 8 bases, with 10 bases left between them. Germline V gene sequence: CDR1 GTSNPN, CDR2 SVGIG (reference sequence).

This clone was found a few times. The V call is TRBV6-5, the J call TRBJ1-1; unclear D gene. V gave up 6 bases and J gave up 2 bases, with 4 bases separating them. Germline CDR1 MNHEY, CDR2 SVGAGI. The CDR3 sequence is 11 residues long. In nucleotides, the CDR3 is TGTGCCAGCAGCGGAAACACTGAAGCTTTCTTT. It codes for CASSGNTEAFF.

The CDR3 region is CSARNYNEQFF. CDR3 sequence (DNA): TGCAGTGCTAGGAACTACAATGAGCAGTTCTTC. The chain links TRBV20-1 to TRBJ2-1; D gene uncertain. V was cut by 3 bases and J by 3 bases, with 3 bases left in between. The CDR3 covers 11 residues. Looked up from germline, CDR1 is DFQATT and CDR2 is SNEGSKA (reference sequence).

The chain recombines TRBV7-9 with TRBJ1-5; no reliable D call. Trimming removed 4 bases from V and 7 bases from J, with 17 bases in between. Germline V gives CDR1 SEHNR, CDR2 FQNEAQ (reference sequence). This CDR3 contains 15 residues. The CDR3 protein is CASSSEGGLGQPQHF. CDR3 in DNA: TGTGCCAGCAGCTCCGAAGGAGGGTTAGGGCAGCCCCAGCATTTT.

This clone came up a few times. The genes are TRBV7-9 and TRBJ1-4, with a possible D match to TRBD1 (5 bases). Germline V CDR1 and CDR2: SEHNR, FQNEAQ (reference sequence). The CDR3 has 14 amino acids. The V end was cut by 6 bases, the J end by 7 bases, with 15 bases between. CDR3 in DNA: TGTGCCAGCAGTCCAGAACGAGGGGCTGAAAAACTGTTTTTT. This sequence encodes CASSPERGAEKLFF.

This rearrangement joins TRBV5-6 to TRBJ1-1, with a tentative D call TRBD1 (5 bases). The V end lost 4 bases, the J end lost 0 bases, and 13 bases lay between the germline ends. The CDR3 has 15 amino acids. The V gene's germline CDR1 is SGHDT and CDR2 YYEEEE. The CDR3 nucleotides are TGTGCCAGCAGCCGACAGCCCCTAATGAACACTGAAGCTTTCTTT. Amino acid sequence: CASSRQPLMNTEAFF.